This T cell receptor (beta chain) came from a study of cytomegalovirus exposure and HLA in healthy donors. The PCR used 60 Vbeta and 13 Jbeta primers. Using immunoSEQ multiplex PCR, the repertoire was profiled, and TCRdb retains in-frame clones only, with some absent. The sample consists of around 90,000 clones, around 73% of them appearing once. This clone occurred once. Its antigen is as yet unknown. Donors sampled were nominally healthy, though unrecorded immune exposures were likely. Study-wide points: In a later analysis, parvovirus B19, influenza, CMV and Epstein-Barr virus appeared linked to several top co-occurrence clusters. Relative to the roughly 700-donor mean, N-insertions were reportedly fewer in an Asian-associated ancestry cluster in a later analysis.

There are 15 residues in the CDR3. Germline assignment: CDR1 LNHDA and CDR2 SQIVND (reference sequence). V was cut by 1 base and J by 6 bases, with 14 bases left in between. This TCR was sampled from a woman in her forties in good health and CMV-seronegative. The chain recombines TRBV19 with TRBJ2-3; possible D gene TRBD1, 5 bases. The material sequenced was PBMCs. Here the CDR3 DNA reads TGTGCCAGTAGTATAGGACAGTCTACCTTCGATACGCAGTATTTT. As protein: CASSIGQSTFDTQYF.